This section outlines one TCR beta chain sequence together with its context. This sample stems from a study of T-cell reconstitution after alpha-beta-depleted transplantation in children. The TCRbeta library incorporated unique molecular identifiers. TCRdb itself ran the PCR reads through MiXCR, one entry per CDR3 protein. The repertoire has about a million distinct CDR3 sequences, around 30% of them found once; the top ten carry roughly 30%. The sequenced sample was PBMCs, mostly from graft donor cells, obtained 360 days after TCRalphabeta/CD19-depleted stem cell transplant. This TCR was recovered from a boy under two years old who had a stem cell transplant for SCID, so the T cells may come from the graft donor.

CDR3 coding DNA: TGTGCCAGCAGTGTCCCCTCAACAGGGGAGCGCTACAATGAGCAGTTCTTC. This encodes CASSVPSTGERYNEQFF. The chain uses TRBV6-1 and TRBJ2-1, with 7 bases matching TRBD1. The germline V gene encodes CDR1 MNHNS and CDR2 SASEGT. The CDR3 runs to 17 residues. J lost 3 bases, V lost 4 bases, and 12 bases had no gene match.